This TCR beta chain was profiled in a study of blood T cell repertoires in COVID-19. Study-level background: Sites in the United States, Italy and Spain provided acute and convalescent COVID-19 samples.

Measured with immunoSEQ multiplex PCR; TCRdb has only the in-frame clones, and not every one. The table has hundreds of thousands of clones, about 85% seen once; the top ten hold around 18%. The sequence came from a woman aged 80 or over with active or convalescent COVID-19. Sequencing used peripheral blood.

CDR3 DNA sequence: TGTGCCACCGATTGGGGACAGGGGCCCTCTGGGGCCAACGTCCTGACTTTC. It translates to CATDWGQGPSGANVLTF. The chain recombines TRBV30 with TRBJ2-6; TRBD1 agrees at 10 bases. The germline CDR1 and CDR2 sequences are GTSNPN and SVGIG (reference sequence). There are 17 residues in the CDR3. The J segment lost 0 bases and the V segment lost 8 bases, leaving 10 bases of the junction unmatched.